The 2 T cell receptor beta chains below were found in one sample sequenced in a study of blood T cell repertoires in COVID-19. TCRdb keeps only in-frame clones here, not all; method: immunoSEQ multiplex PCR. Of about 57,000 clones in the sample, more than 80% are singletons; the top ten hold 3% to 4.5%. Sequencing used PBMCs or T cells enriched from blood (not recorded which). The receptor source for this set is a woman in her thirties or forties with acute COVID-19.

This clone was recorded only once. The chain couples TRBV27 to TRBJ2-7; 8 bases match TRBD2. CDR1 and CDR2 from the germline V gene are MNHEY and SMNVEV (reference sequence). The ends lost 2 bases at V and 2 bases at J; junction bases unmatched: 11. CDR3 length: 17 amino acids. In DNA, the CDR3 is TGTGCCAGCAGTTTAAGGGCAGCGGGAGCGGGGGCCTACGAGCAGTACTTC. This gives the protein CASSLRAAGAGAYEQYF.

The sample holds many counts of this clone. The chain joins TRBV7-6 to TRBJ1-5, with 7 positions matching TRBD1. CDR3 length: 14 amino acids. V lost 2 bases, J lost 8 bases, and 6 bases stayed unmatched. Germline CDR1 SGHVS, CDR2 FNYEAQ. CDR3 region: CASSLRGLEEPQHF. The DNA of the CDR3 is TGTGCCAGCAGCTTAAGGGGGCTTGAGGAGCCCCAGCATTTT.